Listed below are T cell receptor beta chains from one sample, sequenced in a study of radiation and T cells in renal cell carcinoma. Clones were read by immunoSEQ multiplex PCR, and TCRdb kept only the in-frame ones, dropping some. In the table there are roughly 64,000 clones, about three quarters of which are singletons. The source was blood, collected from a patient whose treatment included radiotherapy and nephrectomy. The receptor source for this set is a man aged 60 to 75 with renal cell carcinoma. Each CDR3 is given with its conserved first and last residue. The D gene is left open where the match is weak. The size entry is marked missing in some rows and otherwise reads once, few, many or a size class.

TRBJ2-7,TRBD2,TRBV2,-,TGTGCCAGCAGTGACACGATAGCGGGGGACTACGAGCAGTACTTC,CASSDTIAGDYEQYF
TRBJ2-1,TRBD2,TRBV9,-,TGTGCCAGCAGCGTAGGAGGCCGAGCGGGAGAATTTGAGCAGTTCTTC,CASSVGGRAGEFEQFF
TRBJ1-1,TRBD1,TRBV5-1,-,TGCGCCAGCAGCTACCGGGACAGGGGGAACACTGAAGCTTTCTTT,CASSYRDRGNTEAFF
TRBJ2-1,TRBD2,TRBV2,-,TGTGCCAGCAGGCGGACTAGCGGGGGGGCCAATGAGCAGTTCTTC,CASRRTSGGANEQFF
TRBJ1-5,-,TRBV6-5,-,TGTGCCAGCAGTCGGGGACAATATAGCAATCAGCCCCAGCATTTT,CASSRGQYSNQPQHF
TRBJ1-1,TRBD1,TRBV19,-,TGTGCCAGTACGCCTCGGCGGCAGGGGGACACTGAAGCTTTCTTT,CASTPRRQGDTEAFF
TRBJ1-1,-,TRBV7-2,-,TGTGCCAGCAGCTTAGTAGGTGCGACCGAAGCTTTCTTT,CASSLVGATEAFF
TRBJ1-1,-,TRBV27,few,TGTGCCAGCAGTCCTCAAAAAAACACTGAAGCTTTCTTT,CASSPQKNTEAFF
TRBJ1-2,-,TRBV6-4,-,TGTGCCAGCAGTGAGAGTCCTGGGGGGAATGGCTACACCTTC,CASSESPGGNGYTF
TRBJ2-3,-,TRBV19,-,TGTGCCAGTAGTATAGGAGGGGTCGGGGGCACAGATACGCAGTATTTT,CASSIGGVGGTDTQYF
TRBJ2-5,TRBD1,TRBV6-5,-,TGTGCCAGCAGCCGTAGTCACAGGGGGCAAGAGACCCAGTACTTC,CASSRSHRGQETQYF
TRBJ1-4,-,TRBV5-1,-,TGCGCCAGCAGCTTTGGACCTAATGAAAAACTGTTTTTT,CASSFGPNEKLFF
TRBJ1-3,-,TRBV5-4,-,TGTGCCAGCAGCTTGGAACTCTCTGGAAACACCATATATTTT,CASSLELSGNTIYF
TRBJ2-3,-,TRBV4-3,-,TGCGCCAGCAGCCAAGGGGTTGGGGCAGCTATCACAGATACGCAGTATTTT,CASSQGVGAAITDTQYF
TRBJ1-4,TRBD1,TRBV6-4,-,TGTGCCAGCAGTTCGGGACAGGGAGATGAAAAACTGTTTTTT,CASSSGQGDEKLFF
TRBJ2-1,TRBD2,TRBV7-6,-,TGTGCCAGCAGCCCGCGGACTAGCGGGGGGGTAGATGAGCAGTTCTTC,CASSPRTSGGVDEQFF
TRBJ2-3,-,TRBV7-6,few,TGTGCCAGCAGCCCCGGGCCGTACGATACGCAGTATTTT,CASSPGPYDTQYF
TRBJ2-3,TRBD2,TRBV29-1,-,TGCAGCGTTACACCGGGACTAGTTTTGACAGATACGCAGTATTTT,CSVTPGLVLTDTQYF
TRBJ2-3,-,TRBV19,-,TGTGCCAGTAGTTATCGAGGAGGGCGGGGTACGCAGTATTTT,CASSYRGGRGTQYF
TRBJ2-3,TRBD2,TRBV27,-,TGTGCCAGCAGACTAGCGGGAGTCTCAGATACGCAGTATTTT,CASRLAGVSDTQYF
TRBJ1-2,-,TRBV30,-,TGTGCCTGGGGGAGAGTCTTGGGCTACACCTTC,CAWGRVLGYTF
TRBJ2-5,-,TRBV10-3,once,TGTGCCATCAGTGAATTTACTGCAGAGACCCAGTACTTC,CAISEFTAETQYF
TRBJ2-7,-,TRBV6-1,-,TGTGCCAGCTCGGAGGGGGGTAACCCCTACGAGCAGTACTTC,CASSEGGNPYEQYF
TRBJ2-7,TRBD1,TRBV28,-,TGTGCCAGCAGTTTGTCGGGACAGACCTACGAGCAGTACTTC,CASSLSGQTYEQYF
TRBJ1-5,-,TRBV27,once,TGTGCCAGCAGTCCCCTCCAGGGATCGAACAATCAGCCCCAGCATTTT,CASSPLQGSNNQPQHF
TRBJ2-3,-,TRBV11-3,-,TGTGCCAGCAGCTTAGGGGCAGCAGATACGCAGTATTTT,CASSLGAADTQYF
TRBJ2-5,TRBD2,TRBV14,-,TGTGCCAGCAGCCCTCCCAGGAGTAGCGGGGTGGAGACCCAGTACTTC,CASSPPRSSGVETQYF
TRBJ2-2,-,TRBV30,-,TGTGCCTGGAGGGGCAGGATTCCCGGGGAGCTGTTTTTT,CAWRGRIPGELFF
TRBJ2-2,-,TRBV6-4,once,TGTGCCAGCCAGGCGGGCACTGGGAACACCGGGGAGCTGTTTTTT,CASQAGTGNTGELFF